The 6 T cell receptor beta chains below all came from one sample that was sequenced in a study of T cell repertoires in cytomegalovirus infection. No cognate antigen is known for these TCRs. MiXCR, applied by TCRdb to the reads, yields one record per CDR3 protein. The repertoire holds nearly 700,000 distinct CDR3 sequences, around 30% seen once, with 15% to 20% in the top ten. Sequencing was performed on cultured PBMCs, taken from culture after CMV antigen stimulation. Every receptor here comes from a human donor in good health (CMV status not recorded). Some clones in this sample may be carry-over from other donors' samples.

This clonotype was seen a handful of times. The chain employs TRBV7-2 and TRBJ2-1, with D perhaps TRBD1 (5 bases). This CDR3 comprises 15 residues. From germline, CDR1 is SGHTA and CDR2 FQGNSA. V gave up 4 bases and J gave up 4 bases, with 14 bases separating them. The CDR3 here is CASSYRGSKYNEQFF. CDR3 DNA sequence: TGTGCCAGCAGCTATAGGGGTTCAAAGTACAATGAGCAGTTCTTC.

The chain carries TRBV2 and TRBJ1-2, with D unresolved. V dropped 6 bases and J dropped 4 bases, with 21 bases sitting between them. The germline CDR1 and CDR2 sequences are SNHLY and FYNNEI. This CDR3 region has 16 residues. As DNA, the CDR3 is TGTGCCAGCAGGATCCCCAGGAGGGTGCTTCCCTATGGCTACACCTTC. Translation gives CASRIPRRVLPYGYTF.

To note about this clonotype: Germline and junction disagree at one end, which may indicate a read error. The rearrangement joins TRBV12-3 or TRBV12-4 to TRBJ1-1, with a weak D call TRBD1 (6 bases). This CDR3 comprises 15 residues. In DNA form, the CDR3 reads TGTGCCAGCAGCTTAGGGGGGTTTGGGGGCACTGAAGCTTTCTTT. Residues: CASSLGGFGGTEAFF.

At least ten counts were recorded for this clonotype. This chain uses TRBV7-2 with TRBJ2-3, with TRBD2 matching 12 bases. The ends lost 5 bases at V and 4 bases at J; junction bases unmatched: 7. Per the germline V gene, CDR1 is SGHTA and CDR2 is FQGNSA. The CDR3 spans 16 residues. CDR3 bases: TGTGCCAGCAGCCCTAGCGGGGGGGCGGGGTCAGATACGCAGTATTTT. Translation gives CASSPSGGAGSDTQYF. Full variable domain (remainder filled in from reference TRBV7-2 and TRBJ2-3): GAGVSQSPSNKVTEKGKDVELRCDPISGHTALYWYRQSLGQGLEFLIYFQGNSAPDKSGLPSDRFSAERTGGSVSTLTIQRTQQEDSAVYLCASSPSGGAGSDTQYFGPGTRLTVL.

This clonotype was counted ten times or more. J is TRBJ1-2 and V is TRBV12-3 or TRBV12-4; no definite D call. V gave up 5 bases and J gave up 1 base, with 11 bases separating them. This CDR3 is 14 amino acids long. The CDR3 protein is CASSLSEINYGYTF. In DNA, the CDR3 is TGTGCCAGCAGTCTCTCGGAGATTAACTATGGCTACACCTTC.

This clonotype has just a few counts. This chain links TRBV12-3 or TRBV12-4 with TRBJ1-4; 9 bases fit TRBD1. Unmatched junction bases numbered 8, after V lost 6 bases and J lost 0 bases. The CDR3 is made up of 17 amino acids. The DNA for the CDR3 is TGTGCCAGCAGGCAGGGACAGGGAGTAGCAACTAATGAAAAACTGTTTTTT. It encodes CASRQGQGVATNEKLFF.